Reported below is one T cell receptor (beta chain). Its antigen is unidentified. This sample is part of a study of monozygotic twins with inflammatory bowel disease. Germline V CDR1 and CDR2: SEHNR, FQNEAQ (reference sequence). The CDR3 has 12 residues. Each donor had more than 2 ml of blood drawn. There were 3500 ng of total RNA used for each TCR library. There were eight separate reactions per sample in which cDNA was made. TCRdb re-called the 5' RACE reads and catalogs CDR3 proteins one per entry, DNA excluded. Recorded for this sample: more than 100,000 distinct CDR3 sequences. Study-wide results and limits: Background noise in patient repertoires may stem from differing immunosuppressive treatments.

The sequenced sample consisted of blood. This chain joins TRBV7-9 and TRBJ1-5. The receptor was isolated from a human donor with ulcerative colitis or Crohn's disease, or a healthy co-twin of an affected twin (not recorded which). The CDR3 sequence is CASSFDNQPQHF.